The subject of this entry is one TCR beta chain. Its cognate antigen is unknown. Sequencing on ten immunoSEQ deep assay plates was performed for unsorted PBMC DNA. Data came from immunoSEQ multiplex PCR; TCRdb stores just in-frame clones and leaves some out. The sample lists a few hundred thousand clones, around three quarters occurring once. The CDR3 extends over 14 amino acids. The germline V gene has CDR1 GTSNPN and CDR2 SVGIG (reference sequence). V was pared by 1 base and J by 1 base, with 8 bases between. This entry comes from a study of shared clonotypes between healthy human individuals. Study-level findings and limits: A small donor pool kept down the genetic and exposure-history diversity that was represented. Read depth was anticipated to influence clonotype sharing among donors.

The chain combines TRBV30 with TRBJ1-5; D is unresolved. The origin of this receptor is a woman aged 40 to 55 in good health. Some clones in this sample may be carry-over from other donors' samples. Sequencing was carried out using PBMCs. CDR3 coding DNA: TGTGCCTGGAGTGGCGGGTTGAGCAATCAGCCCCAGCATTTT. Translating it yields CAWSGGLSNQPQHF. The whole variable domain, remainder taken from reference TRBV30 and TRBJ1-5, is SQTIHQWPATLVQPVGSPLSLECTVEGTSNPNLYWYRQAAGRGLQLLFYSVGIGQISSEVPQNLSASRPQDRQFILSSKKLLLSDSGFYLCAWSGGLSNQPQHFGDGTRLSIL.